This T cell receptor (beta chain) was identified in a study of long-term antiretroviral therapy in people with HIV. Whole-study results and caveats: Controls exceeded HIV repertoires in CDR3 length range. Although diversity increased after ART, it remained lower than in transplant donor controls.

Germline lookup yields CDR1 SGHVS and CDR2 FQNEAQ. V shed 4 bases and J shed 2 bases, with 18 bases lying between them. This CDR3 comprises 16 residues. This clone has just one count. Its antigen is unknown. Researchers ran immunoSEQ v3.0 at survey level. Profiled with immunoSEQ multiplex PCR; TCRdb holds only in-frame clones, not every one. The sample consists of some 33,000 clones, roughly four fifths of them appearing once. The chain combines TRBV7-8 with TRBJ2-7; the D gene is possibly TRBD2 (6 bases). The sample was unsorted PBMCs, taken 0.6 years after starting antiretroviral therapy. The sequence came from a man aged 18 to 30 with HIV. Written as DNA, the CDR3 is TGTGCCAGCAGCTGGAGGGCCAGCGGAGGGACCTACGAGCAGTACTTC. Amino acid sequence: CASSWRASGGTYEQYF.